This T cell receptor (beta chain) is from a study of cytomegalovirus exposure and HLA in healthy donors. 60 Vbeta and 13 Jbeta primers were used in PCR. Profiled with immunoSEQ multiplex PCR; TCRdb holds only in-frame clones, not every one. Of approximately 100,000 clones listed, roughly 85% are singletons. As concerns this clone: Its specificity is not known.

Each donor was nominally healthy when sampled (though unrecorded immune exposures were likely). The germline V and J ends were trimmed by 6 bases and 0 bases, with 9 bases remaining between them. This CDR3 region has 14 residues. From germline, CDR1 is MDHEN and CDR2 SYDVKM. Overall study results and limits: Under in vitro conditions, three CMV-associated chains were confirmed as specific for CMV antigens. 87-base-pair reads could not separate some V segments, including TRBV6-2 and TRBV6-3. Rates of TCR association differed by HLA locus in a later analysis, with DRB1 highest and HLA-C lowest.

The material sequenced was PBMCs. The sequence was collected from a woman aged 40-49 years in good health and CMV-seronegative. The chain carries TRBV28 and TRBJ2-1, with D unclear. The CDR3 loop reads CASRPSGSYNEQFF. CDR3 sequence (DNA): TGTGCCAGCAGACCCTCCGGCTCCTACAATGAGCAGTTCTTC.